This TCR beta chain was sequenced during a study of blood T cell repertoires in COVID-19. The wider study: The samples span acute and convalescent COVID-19 from the United States, Italy and Spain. Nucleic acid was either cDNA or gDNA, and it came from T cells, B-cell-depleted T cells, or PBMCs.

Germline trimming cut 0 bases from V and 3 bases from J; bases unmatched to any gene: 4. The length of the CDR3 is 15 residues. Germline loops: CDR1 SGHRS, CDR2 YFSETQ. The method was immunoSEQ multiplex PCR; TCRdb's version includes in-frame clones alone and lacks a portion of them. The sample yields about 46,000 clones, approximately 90% seen once. The material sequenced was peripheral blood. The source is a man in his fifties or sixties with acute or convalescent COVID-19. The rearrangement links TRBV5-1 to TRBJ2-5; 8 positions agree with TRBD1. The CDR3 nucleotides read TGCGCCAGCAGCTTGGCCGGGACAGGAAAAGAGACCCAGTACTTC. Its protein is CASSLAGTGKETQYF.